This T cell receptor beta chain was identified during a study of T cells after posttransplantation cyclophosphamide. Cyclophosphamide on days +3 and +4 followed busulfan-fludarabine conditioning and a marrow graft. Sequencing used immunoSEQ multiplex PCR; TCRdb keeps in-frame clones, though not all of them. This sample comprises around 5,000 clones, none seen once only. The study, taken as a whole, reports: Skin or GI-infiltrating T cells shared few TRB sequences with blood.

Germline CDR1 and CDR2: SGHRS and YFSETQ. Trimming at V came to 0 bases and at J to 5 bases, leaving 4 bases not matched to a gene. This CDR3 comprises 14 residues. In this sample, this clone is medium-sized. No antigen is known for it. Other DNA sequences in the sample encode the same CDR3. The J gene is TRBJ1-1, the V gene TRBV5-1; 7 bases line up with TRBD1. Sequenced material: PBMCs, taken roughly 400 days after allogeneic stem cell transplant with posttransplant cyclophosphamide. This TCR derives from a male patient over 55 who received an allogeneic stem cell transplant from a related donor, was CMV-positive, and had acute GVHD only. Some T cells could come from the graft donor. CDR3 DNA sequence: TGCGCCAGCAGCTTGGGAGACAGGGTGACTGAAGCTTTCTTT. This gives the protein CASSLGDRVTEAFF.